This entry features one T cell receptor beta chain sequence. The data originate from a study of blood T cell repertoires in COVID-19. Study as a whole: The study drew acute and convalescent COVID-19 samples from the United States, Italy and Spain.

The CDR3 has 13 amino acids. V was cut by 0 bases and J by 8 bases, with 10 bases left in between. Germline CDR1 and CDR2: LNHNV and YYDKDF (reference sequence). Assay used: immunoSEQ multiplex PCR; TCRdb lists only in-frame clones, some missing. This sample carries roughly 250,000 clones, around 83% of them seen once, and the ten largest clones take around 11%. V is TRBV15 and J is TRBJ1-2, with D maybe TRBD1 (6 bases). Sequencing input: peripheral blood. This sequence originates from an older woman with active or convalescent COVID-19. The CDR3 coding sequence is TGTGCCACCAGCAGAGACCGGCAGGGGGGCTACACCTTC. It encodes CATSRDRQGGYTF.